This T cell receptor beta chain appears in the sequencing data of a study of early T cells in non-severe SARS-CoV-2 infection. Study as a whole: From unsorted whole blood, bulk RNA was sequenced, and the chains remained unpaired. Whole-study results and caveats: Private and CD4 specificities were missed by VDJdb matching, skewed to anti-spike CD8.

cDNA molecules, individually, were tagged with unique molecular identifiers. MiXCR, run by TCRdb on the 5' RACE reads, gives a single entry per CDR3 protein. The sample yields tens of thousands of distinct CDR3 sequences, about an eighth seen once. Only a few counts were recorded for this clonotype. The target antigen is unknown. Germline CDR1 and CDR2: LGHDT and YNNKEL (reference sequence). CDR3 length equals 12 residues. The germline V and J ends were trimmed by 1 base and 3 bases, with 3 bases remaining between them. J is TRBJ1-2 and V is TRBV3-1; the D is unclear. This sequence originates from an adult who was a healthcare worker with PCR-confirmed SARS-CoV-2 infection or an uninfected control (not recorded which). Sequencing was carried out using whole blood. CDR3 in DNA: TGTGCCAGCAGCCAAGGTTACTATGGCTACACCTTC. It encodes CASSQGYYGYTF.